Below are 32 T cell receptor beta chains sequenced from a single sample in a study of vaccination and CD4 T cells after COVID-19. Their recognized antigens are unknown. Sequenced with the Oncomine TCR Beta short-read assay was DNA taken from cultured CD4+ T cells. One entry per CDR3 protein, called by TCRdb with MiXCR from the PCR reads. The sample shows about 13,000 distinct CDR3 sequences, approximately 52% of them seen only once. Treatment: roughly nine-day PBMC culture with coronavirus spike peptide pools or control peptides (ViraFEST assay). The sample comprised CD4+ T cells from blood, cultured in vitro. These receptors were taken from a human donor who had recovered from COVID-19.

The J gene is TRBJ2-7, the V gene TRBV15; D is unclear. V was pared by 0 bases and J by 6 bases, with 9 bases between. Germline CDR1 is LNHNV and CDR2 is YYDKDF (reference sequence). The CDR3 consists of 13 residues. This chain's CDR3 is CATSRDIVREQYF. CDR3 nucleotides: TGTGCCACCAGCAGAGACATTGTACGCGAGCAGTACTTC.

The chain carries TRBV20-1 and TRBJ1-1; D remains unclear. Germline assignment: CDR1 DFQATT and CDR2 SNEGSKA (reference sequence). This CDR3 comprises 14 residues. With 1 base removed from V and 2 bases from J, the gap between germline ends came to 11 bases. This chain's CDR3 is CSARVGHANTEAFF. The CDR3 DNA sequence: TGCAGTGCTAGAGTCGGGCATGCTAACACTGAAGCTTTCTTT.

This clonotype was counted a few times. This CDR3 is CASSRRQETQYF. As DNA, the CDR3 is TGTGCCAGCAGCCGACGCCAAGAGACCCAGTACTTC. This chain uses TRBV11-2 with TRBJ2-5; D remains ambiguous. From germline, CDR1 is SGHAT and CDR2 FQNNGV. The CDR3 consists of 12 residues. The V end lost 5 bases, the J end lost 1 base, and 5 bases lay between the germline ends. The whole variable domain, filled in from reference TRBV11-2 and TRBJ2-5, reads EAGVAQSPRYKIIEKRQSVAFWCNPISGHATLYWYQQILGQGPKLLIQFQNNGVVDDSQLPKDRFSAERLKGVDSTLKIQPAKLEDSAVYLCASSRRQETQYFGPGTRLLVL.

This chain connects TRBV7-6 to TRBJ1-2; tentative D call: TRBD1 (5 bases). Trimming removed 1 base at V and 4 bases at J, with 19 bases between. The CDR3 totals 17 residues. Germline V CDR1 and CDR2: SGHVS, FNYEAQ. The CDR3 spells CASSLERPGTNRYGYTF. The CDR3 DNA sequence: TGTGCCAGCAGCTTAGAAAGACCGGGGACCAATCGCTATGGCTACACCTTC.

The gene calls are TRBV20-1 and TRBJ2-1, with 9 bases matching TRBD2. With 0 bases clipped from V and 0 bases from J, the junction kept 6 bases outside the gene matches. This CDR3 is 17 amino acids long. Germline V gives CDR1 DFQATT, CDR2 SNEGSKA (reference sequence). The CDR3 DNA is TGCAGTGCTAGAGATCCGGGTAGCGGGAGCTCCTACAATGAGCAGTTCTTC. Protein: CSARDPGSGSSYNEQFF.

The chain carries TRBV12-3 or TRBV12-4 and TRBJ2-5; D is perhaps TRBD2 (6 bases). This CDR3 contains 13 residues. Trimming took 5 bases from V and 3 from J, leaving 10 bases between them. CDR3 amino acids: CASSQTREETQYF. DNA of the CDR3: TGTGCCAGCAGTCAGACTAGAGAAGAGACCCAGTACTTC.

V is TRBV7-9 and J is TRBJ2-3; 8 bases map to TRBD1. Germline V gene sequence: CDR1 SEHNR, CDR2 FQNEAQ (reference sequence). Losses at the gene ends were 10 bases for V and 0 bases for J; bases not matched to a gene: 6. This CDR3 is 14 amino acids long. The CDR3 reads CATTGGGSTDTQYF. As DNA, the CDR3 is TGTGCCACCACAGGGGGAGGTAGCACAGATACGCAGTATTTT.

V gene TRBV11-1 combines with J gene TRBJ1-4; 9 bases are a match to TRBD1. Trimming took 5 bases from V and 6 from J; bases not matched to a gene: 4. The CDR3 is made up of 14 amino acids. Germline V gene lookup returns CDR1 SGHAT and CDR2 FQDESV (reference sequence). The CDR3 protein is CASSNRQGDEKLFF. CDR3 nucleotides: TGTGCCAGCAGCAATCGACAGGGGGATGAAAAACTGTTTTTT.

In its sample, this clonotype was seen once. This chain links TRBV19 with TRBJ2-2, with unresolved D. The V gene lost 5 bases and the J gene lost 0 bases, with 10 bases spanning the gap. This CDR3 is 15 amino acids long. Germline CDR1 is LNHDA and CDR2 is SQIVND (reference sequence). The CDR3: CASSPVFANTGELFF. The CDR3 DNA reads TGTGCCAGTAGTCCAGTGTTCGCGAACACCGGGGAGCTGTTTTTT.

The CDR3, as DNA: TGTGCCAGCAGCTCCGGGACAGAAGGCTATGGCTACACCTTC. As protein: CASSSGTEGYGYTF. The rearrangement links TRBV2 to TRBJ1-2, with 7 bases identical to TRBD1. Germline CDR1 is SNHLY and CDR2 is FYNNEI. The CDR3 covers 14 residues. Losses at the gene ends were 6 bases for V and 4 bases for J; bases not matched to a gene: 8.

The chain recombines TRBV7-9 with TRBJ2-5, with TRBD1 identical over 7 bases. J lost 8 bases, V lost 5 bases, and 20 bases had no gene match. This CDR3 region has 17 residues. Germline CDR1 reads SEHNR; CDR2 reads FQNEAQ (reference sequence). The CDR3 loop is CASSPPDRVTRVGTQYF. In nucleotides, the CDR3 is TGTGCCAGCAGCCCCCCCGACAGGGTAACCCGGGTCGGTACCCAGTACTTC.

This clonotype was observed a few times. The J gene is TRBJ2-7, the V gene TRBV7-2; TRBD2 matches 9 bases. Germline V gene data show CDR1 as SGHTA and CDR2 as FQGNSA. The CDR3 runs to 15 residues. The trim removed 5 bases at V and 2 bases at J, leaving 7 bases unmatched. The CDR3 bases are TGTGCCAGCAGCCGTAGCGGGAGTTCAACCTACGAGCAGTACTTC. It translates to CASSRSGSSTYEQYF.

This chain links TRBV28 with TRBJ1-4; TRBD1 might be the D (5 bases). V was cut by 5 bases and J by 0 bases, with 7 bases left in between. The length of the CDR3 is 14 residues. Germline V gene lookup returns CDR1 MDHEN and CDR2 SYDVKM. As DNA, the CDR3 is TGTGCCAGCAGTGGGACTGCAACTAATGAAAAACTGTTTTTT. Amino acids: CASSGTATNEKLFF.

This clonotype was picked up a small number of times. The chain joins TRBV7-8 to TRBJ1-3; D not resolved. CDR1 and CDR2 (germline): SGHVS, FQNEAQ. V was cut by 1 base and J by 8 bases, with 12 bases left in between. The CDR3 is 14 amino acids. CDR3 nucleotide sequence: TGTGCCAGCAGCTTAGGTCCGGAGGTGGACACCATATATTTT. Residues: CASSLGPEVDTIYF.

The chain has TRBV28 and TRBJ2-3; D is perhaps TRBD2 (6 bases). Trimming pared 5 bases from V and 0 bases from J, leaving 12 bases between. The CDR3 runs to 15 residues. The germline V gene has CDR1 MDHEN and CDR2 SYDVKM. The CDR3 is CASSTPGVSTDTQYF. In nucleotides, the CDR3 is TGTGCCAGCAGTACCCCGGGGGTAAGCACAGATACGCAGTATTTT.

This clonotype has a handful of counts. The chain couples TRBV20-1 to TRBJ2-1, with D tentatively TRBD2 (5 bases). CDR1 is DFQATT, CDR2 SNEGSKA, per germline (reference sequence). With 3 bases removed from V and 9 bases from J, the gap between germline ends came to 21 bases. The CDR3 extends over 15 amino acids. In DNA form, the CDR3 reads TGCAGTGCTAGCGGAGCGGCCCTTTCCTCGGTTGAGCAGTTCTTC. It yields the protein CSASGAALSSVEQFF.

This CDR3 is CASSERVTGELFF. The CDR3 DNA reads TGCGCCAGCAGTGAGCGGGTCACCGGGGAGCTGTTTTTT. The chain links TRBV10-1 to TRBJ2-2; D not certain. Trimming removed 2 bases from V and 4 bases from J, with 5 bases in between. This CDR3 contains 13 residues. Looked up from germline, CDR1 is WNHNN and CDR2 is SYGVQD (reference sequence).

This sequence joins TRBV20-1 and TRBJ2-7; 7 positions match TRBD2. Trimming at V came to 2 bases and at J to 0 bases, leaving 7 bases not matched to a gene. The germline gives CDR1 DFQATT, CDR2 SNEGSKA (reference sequence). This CDR3 spans 15 amino acids. The CDR3 reads CSARSAGGSSYEQYF. The DNA of the CDR3 is TGCAGTGCTAGATCGGCAGGCGGGAGCTCCTACGAGCAGTACTTC.

The J gene is TRBJ2-3, the V gene TRBV20-1, with 12 bases aligning to TRBD2. The CDR3 runs to 16 residues. CDR1 is DFQATT, CDR2 SNEGSKA, per germline (reference sequence). V trimming: 3 bases; J trimming: 5 bases; junction bases outside the gene matches: 9. CDR3 region: CSASKRLAGDRDTQYF. The CDR3 nucleotides read TGCAGTGCTAGCAAGCGACTAGCGGGAGATAGAGATACGCAGTATTTT.

Only one count was recorded for this clonotype. The CDR3: CASSPRQDSPLHF. DNA of the CDR3: TGTGCCAGCAGCCCTCGACAGGATTCACCCCTCCACTTT. The rearrangement links TRBV7-2 to TRBJ1-6; possibly TRBD1 for D (6 bases). The V end was cut by 5 bases, the J end by 8 bases, with 10 bases between. The CDR3 has 13 amino acids. Germline V gene sequence: CDR1 SGHTA, CDR2 FQGNSA. Variable domain in full (rest from reference TRBV7-2 and TRBJ1-6): GAGVSQSPSNKVTEKGKDVELRCDPISGHTALYWYRQSLGQGLEFLIYFQGNSAPDKSGLPSDRFSAERTGGSVSTLTIQRTQQEDSAVYLCASSPRQDSPLHFGNGTRLTVT.

The CDR3: CASSRWTSGVSYNEQFF. DNA for the CDR3: TGTGCCAGCAGCCGATGGACTAGCGGGGTGTCCTACAATGAGCAGTTCTTC. This sequence joins TRBV7-9 and TRBJ2-1; 12 nucleotides line up with TRBD2. Germline assignment: CDR1 SEHNR and CDR2 FQNEAQ (reference sequence). CDR3 length: 17 residues. The junction had 6 bases not matched to a gene; V was cut back by 5 bases and J by 1 base.

This clonotype was seen more than once but under ten times. J is TRBJ2-5 and V is TRBV20-1; 12 nucleotides match TRBD2. The CDR3 has 16 residues. Germline-derived CDR1 and CDR2 are DFQATT and SNEGSKA (reference sequence). Germline trimming cut 3 bases from V and 5 bases from J; bases unmatched to any gene: 10. The CDR3 coding sequence is TGCAGTGCTAGGCTAGCGGGAGGGAGGCGGGGGGAGACCCAGTACTTC. Translating gives CSARLAGGRRGETQYF.

V is TRBV14 and J is TRBJ2-7; TRBD1 aligns across 7 bases. CDR3 size: 13 residues. Trimming removed 6 bases from V and 6 bases from J; junction bases left unmatched: 8. Germline V gene sequence: CDR1 SGHDN, CDR2 FVKESK. CDR3 nucleotides: TGTGCCAGCAGTTATGGACAGGTGTCCGAGCAGTACTTC. Amino acid sequence: CASSYGQVSEQYF.

This chain joins TRBV4-3 and TRBJ2-7; D might be TRBD1 or TRBD2, each matching 5 bases. CDR3 size: 15 residues. Looked up from germline, CDR1 is LGHNA and CDR2 is YSLEER. The V gene lost 4 bases and the J gene lost 1 base, with 14 bases spanning the gap. DNA of the CDR3: TGCGCCAGCAGCCTCCATCAGGGAGTATCCTACGAGCAGTACTTC. Its translation is CASSLHQGVSYEQYF.

The rearrangement links TRBV20-1 to TRBJ1-5; perhaps TRBD1 as D (5 bases). There are 15 residues in the CDR3. Germline-derived CDR1 and CDR2 are DFQATT and SNEGSKA (reference sequence). V was shortened by 5 bases and J by 1 base, with 15 bases between the two germline ends. DNA for the CDR3: TGCAGTGCTGTCTTTGTGGGGGAAAGCAATCAGCCCCAGCATTTT. It encodes CSAVFVGESNQPQHF.

The count of this clonotype is one. The J gene is TRBJ1-2, the V gene TRBV30; maybe TRBD1 (6 bases). The CDR3 spans 13 residues. V was cut by 1 base and J by 2 bases, with 8 bases left in between. Germline CDR1 and CDR2: GTSNPN and SVGIG (reference sequence). As DNA, the CDR3 is TGTGCCTGGAGTGGGCAGGGGAACTATGGCTACACCTTC. Translation: CAWSGQGNYGYTF. The variable domain in full, completed from reference TRBV30 and TRBJ1-2, reads SQTIHQWPATLVQPVGSPLSLECTVEGTSNPNLYWYRQAAGRGLQLLFYSVGIGQISSEVPQNLSASRPQDRQFILSSKKLLLSDSGFYLCAWSGQGNYGYTFGSGTRLTVV.

The V and J genes are TRBV28 and TRBJ2-1, with a tentative D call TRBD1 (6 bases). This CDR3 spans 16 amino acids. Per the germline V gene, CDR1 is MDHEN and CDR2 is SYDVKM. V was trimmed by 6 bases and J by 7 bases, leaving 22 bases between them. CDR3 loop: CASRSTGQGNINEQFF. The CDR3 DNA reads as TGTGCCAGCAGGAGTACGGGGCAGGGGAATATAAATGAGCAGTTCTTC.

This clonotype was picked up one time. The gene calls are TRBV12-3 or TRBV12-4 and TRBJ2-4, with a possible D match to TRBD1 (5 bases). The V end lost 2 bases, the J end lost 2 bases, and 16 bases lay between the germline ends. This CDR3 contains 17 residues. CDR3 in amino acids: CASSLIVTDSSKNIQYF. The DNA for the CDR3 is TGTGCCAGCAGTTTAATTGTGACAGACTCTTCCAAAAACATTCAGTACTTC.

The genes are TRBV7-6 and TRBJ2-5; 10 bases fit TRBD2. This CDR3 spans 16 amino acids. The germline V gene encodes CDR1 SGHVS and CDR2 FNYEAQ. The V segment lost 2 bases and the J segment 6 bases; nucleotides outside the gene matches: 9. The CDR3 loop reads CASSLRGPSGSQTQYF. The CDR3 bases are TGTGCCAGCAGCTTACGCGGGCCTAGCGGGAGTCAGACCCAGTACTTC.

CDR3: CASSFTDRSGEQFF. CDR3 nucleotide sequence: TGTGCCAGTAGTTTCACGGACAGGAGCGGTGAGCAGTTCTTC. The V gene is TRBV19, the J gene TRBJ2-1; 7 bases are a match to TRBD1. The CDR3 contains 14 residues. Germline-derived CDR1 and CDR2 are LNHDA and SQIVND (reference sequence). Trimming cost V 5 bases and J 9 bases; bases outside gene matches: 10.

J is TRBJ1-5 and V is TRBV7-2, with 8 bases matching TRBD1. The CDR3 spans 16 residues. In germline, CDR1 is SGHTA, CDR2 FQGNSA. The trim removed 5 bases at V and 3 bases at J, leaving 9 bases unmatched. DNA of the CDR3: TGTGCCAGCAGCGATAGAGACAGGGGTCTCAATCAGCCCCAGCATTTT. It encodes CASSDRDRGLNQPQHF.

This rearrangement joins TRBV20-1 to TRBJ2-7; weak D call: TRBD2 (5 bases). The CDR3 sequence is 14 residues long. Germline CDR1 DFQATT, CDR2 SNEGSKA (reference sequence). Trimming removed 5 bases at V and 4 bases at J, with 18 bases between. The CDR3, as DNA: TGCAGTGCTGGGGTAATGGGCGAGGGATACGAGCAGTACTTC. Encoded protein: CSAGVMGEGYEQYF.